Each of the 3 T cell receptor beta chains below was sequenced from the same sample in a study of blood T cell repertoires in COVID-19. Method: immunoSEQ multiplex PCR; TCRdb's copy keeps in-frame clones and lacks some. The sample consists of about 160,000 clones, roughly 88% of them appearing once. Material: PBMCs or T cells enriched from blood (not recorded which). The receptors derive from a woman aged 45-65 years who had recovered from COVID-19.

The V call is TRBV19, the J call TRBJ2-7; 7 bases are a match to TRBD1. The length of the CDR3 is 14 residues. Germline V gives CDR1 LNHDA, CDR2 SQIVND (reference sequence). The J segment lost 3 bases and the V segment lost 8 bases, leaving 10 bases of the junction unmatched. The CDR3 DNA follows: TGTGCCAGTGGGCCCGGGACAGTGGGCTACGAGCAGTACTTC. Encoded protein: CASGPGTVGYEQYF.

The chain employs TRBV9 and TRBJ1-2; 7 nucleotides agree with TRBD1. Trimming cost V 2 bases and J 6 bases; bases outside gene matches: 7. Germline V gives CDR1 SGDLS, CDR2 YYNGEE. There are 14 residues in the CDR3. The CDR3 here is CASSVDGQGDGYTF. The CDR3 DNA is TGTGCCAGCAGCGTCGACGGCCAGGGGGATGGCTACACCTTC.

The chain carries TRBV5-4 and TRBJ1-4; 10 nucleotides line up with TRBD1. The trim removed 0 bases at V and 8 bases at J, leaving 1 base unmatched. Germline V CDR1 and CDR2: SGHNT, YYREEE (reference sequence). The CDR3 is 14 amino acids. The CDR3 reads CASSLGDRGEKLFF. In DNA, the CDR3 is TGTGCCAGCAGCTTGGGGGACAGGGGCGAAAAACTGTTTTTT.